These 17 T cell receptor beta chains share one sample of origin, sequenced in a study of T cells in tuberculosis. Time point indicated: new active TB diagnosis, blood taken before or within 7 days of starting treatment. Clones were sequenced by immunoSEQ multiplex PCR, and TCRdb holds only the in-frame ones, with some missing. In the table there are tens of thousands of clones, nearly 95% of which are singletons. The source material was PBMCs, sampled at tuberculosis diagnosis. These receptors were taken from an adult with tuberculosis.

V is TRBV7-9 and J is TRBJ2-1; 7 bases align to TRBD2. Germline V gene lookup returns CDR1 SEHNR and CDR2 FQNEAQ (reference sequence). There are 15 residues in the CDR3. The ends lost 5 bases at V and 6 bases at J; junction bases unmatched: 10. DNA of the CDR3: TGTGCCAGCAGCCGCGGGAGCGGAGTTTTCAATGAGCAGTTCTTC. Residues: CASSRGSGVFNEQFF.

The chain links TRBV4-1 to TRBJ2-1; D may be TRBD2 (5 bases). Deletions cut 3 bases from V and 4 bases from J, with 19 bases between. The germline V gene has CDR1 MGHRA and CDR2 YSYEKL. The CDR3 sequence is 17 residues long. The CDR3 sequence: CASSQGPFGMRYNEQFF. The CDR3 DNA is TGCGCCAGCAGCCAGGGTCCCTTCGGGATGAGGTACAATGAGCAGTTCTTC.

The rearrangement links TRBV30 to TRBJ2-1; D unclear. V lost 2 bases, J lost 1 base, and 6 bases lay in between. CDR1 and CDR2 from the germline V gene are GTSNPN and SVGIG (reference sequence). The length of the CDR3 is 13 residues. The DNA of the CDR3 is TGTGCCTGGAGTTTGCAGTCCTACAATGAGCAGTTCTTC. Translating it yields CAWSLQSYNEQFF.

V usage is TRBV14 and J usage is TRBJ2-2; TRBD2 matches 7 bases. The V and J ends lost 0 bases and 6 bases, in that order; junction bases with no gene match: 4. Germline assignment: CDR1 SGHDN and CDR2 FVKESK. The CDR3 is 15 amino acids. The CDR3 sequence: CASSQDRGESGELFF. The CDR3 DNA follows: TGTGCCAGCAGCCAAGACCGGGGGGAGTCCGGGGAGCTGTTTTTT.

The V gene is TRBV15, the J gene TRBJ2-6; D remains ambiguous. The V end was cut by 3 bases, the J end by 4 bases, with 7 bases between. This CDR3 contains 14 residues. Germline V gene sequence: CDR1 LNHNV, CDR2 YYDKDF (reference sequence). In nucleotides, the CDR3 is TGTGCCACCAGCAGTCCCTCGGGGGCCAACGTCCTGACTTTC. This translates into CATSSPSGANVLTF.

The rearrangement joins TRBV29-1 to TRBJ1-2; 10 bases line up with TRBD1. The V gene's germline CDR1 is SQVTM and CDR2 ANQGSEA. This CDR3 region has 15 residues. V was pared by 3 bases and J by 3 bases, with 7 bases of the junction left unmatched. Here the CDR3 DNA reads TGCAGCGTTGACCTGACAGGGGGCCGTTACTATGGCTACACCTTC. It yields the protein CSVDLTGGRYYGYTF. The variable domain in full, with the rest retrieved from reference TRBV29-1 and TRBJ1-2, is SAVISQKPSRDICQRGTSLTIQCQVDSQVTMMFWYRQQPGQSLTLIATANQGSEATYESGFVIDKFPISRPNLTFSTLTVSNMSPEDSSIYLCSVDLTGGRYYGYTFGSGTRLTVV.

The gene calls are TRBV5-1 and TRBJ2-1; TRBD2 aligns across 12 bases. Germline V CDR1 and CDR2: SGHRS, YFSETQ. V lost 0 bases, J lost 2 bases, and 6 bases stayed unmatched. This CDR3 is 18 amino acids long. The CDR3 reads CASSLDSLAGGPYNEQFF. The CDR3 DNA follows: TGCGCCAGCAGCTTGGATAGTCTAGCGGGAGGGCCCTACAATGAGCAGTTCTTC.

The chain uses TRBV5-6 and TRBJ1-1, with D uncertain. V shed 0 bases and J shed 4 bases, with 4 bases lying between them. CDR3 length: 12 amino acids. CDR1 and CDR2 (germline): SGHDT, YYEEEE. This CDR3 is CASSLDSTEAFF. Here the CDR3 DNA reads TGTGCCAGCAGCTTGGACAGCACTGAAGCTTTCTTT.

The CDR3 sequence: CAWRTAGGPHEQFF. The CDR3 nucleotides are TGTGCCTGGAGGACGGCGGGAGGGCCTCATGAGCAGTTCTTC. The chain carries TRBV30 and TRBJ2-1, with 9 bases matching TRBD2. Trimming at V came to 3 bases and at J to 8 bases, leaving 8 bases not matched to a gene. The CDR3 length is 14 residues. Per the germline V gene, CDR1 is GTSNPN and CDR2 is SVGIG (reference sequence). The complete variable domain, with remaining parts taken from reference TRBV30 and TRBJ2-1, reads SQTIHQWPATLVQPVGSPLSLECTVEGTSNPNLYWYRQAAGRGLQLLFYSVGIGQISSEVPQNLSASRPQDRQFILSSKKLLLSDSGFYLCAWRTAGGPHEQFFGPGTRLTVL.

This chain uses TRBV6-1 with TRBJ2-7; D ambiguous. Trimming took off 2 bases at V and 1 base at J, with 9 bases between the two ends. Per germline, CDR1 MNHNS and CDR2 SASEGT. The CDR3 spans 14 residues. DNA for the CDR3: TGTGCCAGCAGTGAACTATTCACGTCCTACGAGCAGTACTTC. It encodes CASSELFTSYEQYF.

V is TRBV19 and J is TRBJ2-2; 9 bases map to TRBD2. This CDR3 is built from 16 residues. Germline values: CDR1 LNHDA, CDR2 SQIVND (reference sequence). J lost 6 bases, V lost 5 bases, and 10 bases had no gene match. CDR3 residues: CASSPLAGVKPGELFF. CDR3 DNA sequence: TGTGCCAGTAGTCCATTAGCGGGAGTTAAACCCGGGGAGCTGTTTTTT.

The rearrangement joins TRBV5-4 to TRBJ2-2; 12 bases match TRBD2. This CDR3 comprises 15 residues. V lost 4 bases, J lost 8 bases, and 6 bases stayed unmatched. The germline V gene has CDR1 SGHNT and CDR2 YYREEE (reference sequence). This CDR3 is CASSPLAGGPGELFF. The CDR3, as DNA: TGTGCCAGCAGCCCTCTAGCGGGAGGGCCTGGGGAGCTGTTTTTT.

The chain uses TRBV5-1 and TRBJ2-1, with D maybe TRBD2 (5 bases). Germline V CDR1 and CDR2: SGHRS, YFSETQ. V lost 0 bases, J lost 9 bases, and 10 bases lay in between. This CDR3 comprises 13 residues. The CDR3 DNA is TGCGCCAGCAGCTTGGAACTAGTCGGTGAGCAGTTCTTC. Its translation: CASSLELVGEQFF.

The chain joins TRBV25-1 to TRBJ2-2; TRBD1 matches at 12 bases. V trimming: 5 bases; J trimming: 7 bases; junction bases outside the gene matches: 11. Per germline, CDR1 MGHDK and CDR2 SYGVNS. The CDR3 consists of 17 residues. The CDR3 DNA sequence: TGTGCCAGCAGTTCCCCGGGGGGACAGGGGGCCGGCGGGGAGCTGTTTTTT. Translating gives CASSSPGGQGAGGELFF.

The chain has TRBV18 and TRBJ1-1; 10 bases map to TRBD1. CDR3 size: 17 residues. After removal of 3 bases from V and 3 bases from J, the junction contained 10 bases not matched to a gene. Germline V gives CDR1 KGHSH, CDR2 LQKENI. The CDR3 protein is CASSPSGTGVFDTEAFF. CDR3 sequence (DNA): TGTGCCAGCTCACCCTCGGGGACAGGGGTTTTTGACACTGAAGCTTTCTTT.

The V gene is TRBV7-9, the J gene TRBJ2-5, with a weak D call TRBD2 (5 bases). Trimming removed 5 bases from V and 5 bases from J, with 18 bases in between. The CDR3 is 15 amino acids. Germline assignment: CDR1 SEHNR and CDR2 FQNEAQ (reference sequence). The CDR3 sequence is CASSPALTSSETQYF. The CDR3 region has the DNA TGTGCCAGCAGCCCCGCCCTCACTAGTTCCGAGACCCAGTACTTC.

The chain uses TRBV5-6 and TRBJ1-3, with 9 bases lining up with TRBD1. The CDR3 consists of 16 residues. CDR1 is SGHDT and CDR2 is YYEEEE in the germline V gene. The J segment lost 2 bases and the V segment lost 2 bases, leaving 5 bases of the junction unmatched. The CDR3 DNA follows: TGTGCCAGCAGCTTACCGGGACAGGGAACTGGAAACACCATATATTTT. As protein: CASSLPGQGTGNTIYF.